The 6 T cell receptor beta chains below come from one sample, sequenced in a study of shared clonotypes between healthy human individuals. Only in-frame clones appear in the TCRdb table, and some are missing; sequencing was by immunoSEQ multiplex PCR. Among over a million clones listed, about 84% were seen once. Sequenced sample: memory CD4+ T cells from PBMCs. Subset of the sample: CD45RA-negative fraction. The receptors come from a man younger than 35 in good health. Some clones in this sample may be carry-over from other donors' samples.

The chain carries TRBV6-1 and TRBJ2-4, with 8 bases matching TRBD1. Germline assignment: CDR1 MNHNS and CDR2 SASEGT. After removal of 0 bases from V and 6 bases from J, the junction contained 10 bases not matched to a gene. There are 17 residues in the CDR3. Here the CDR3 DNA reads TGTGCCAGCAGTGAAGCGCTGGCAGGGGGCGTGAGAAACATTCAGTACTTC. This gives the protein CASSEALAGGVRNIQYF.

On this clone: One base separates it from a far larger clone, so it is likely a read error. The same CDR3 can be traced to other DNA sequences in this sample. In DNA, the CDR3 is TGCGCCAGCACCCCAGGGGGGACTTCCTACGAGCAGTACTTC. Its protein product is CASTPGGTSYEQYF. The chain combines TRBV27 with TRBJ2-7; maybe TRBD1 (7 bases). Germline values: CDR1 MNHEY, CDR2 SMNVEV (reference sequence). The CDR3 runs to 14 residues.

This clone was picked up one time. This chain uses TRBV21-1 with TRBJ1-4; the table's D call, TRBD1, has no DNA check behind it. TRBV21-1 is a recognized pseudogene. The CDR3 is 14 amino acids. CDR3 region: CASSSRGRDEKLFF. The DNA for the CDR3 is TGTGCCAGCAGCAGCAGGGGGCGCGATGAAAAACTGTTTTTT.

The J gene is TRBJ1-1, the V gene TRBV16; 7 bases align to TRBD1. This CDR3 has 13 residues. V was clipped by 6 bases and J by 4 bases; unmatched bases: 5. From germline, CDR1 is KGHSY and CDR2 FQNENV. CDR3 loop: CASREDRITEAFF. CDR3 coding DNA: TGTGCCAGCAGAGAGGACAGGATCACTGAAGCTTTCTTT. Drawing the rest from reference TRBV16 and TRBJ1-1, the complete variable domain is GEEVAQTPKHLVRGEGQKAKLYCAPIKGHSYVFWYQQVLKNEFKFLISFQNENVFDETGMPKERFSAKCLPNSPCSLEIQATKLEDSAVYFCASREDRITEAFFGQGTRLTVV.

V usage is TRBV6-5 and J usage is TRBJ1-2; D is unresolved. The CDR3 is 13 amino acids. The V and J ends lost 5 bases and 2 bases respectively, with 9 bases between them. Germline CDR1 MNHEY, CDR2 SVGAGI. The CDR3 reads CASSVQQNYGYTF. CDR3 nucleotides: TGTGCCAGCAGTGTACAGCAAAACTATGGCTACACCTTC.

The rearrangement joins TRBV2 to TRBJ1-4, with D perhaps matching TRBD1 (5 bases). Germline values: CDR1 SNHLY, CDR2 FYNNEI. The CDR3 covers 18 residues. V was shortened by 7 bases and J by 0 bases, with 21 bases between the two germline ends. This CDR3 is CASTRDSNPGATNEKLFF. The CDR3 region has the DNA TGTGCCAGCACCCGCGACTCTAACCCGGGGGCAACTAATGAAAAACTGTTTTTT.